This TCR beta chain was recovered during a study of cytomegalovirus exposure and HLA in healthy donors. In germline, CDR1 is MNHEY, CDR2 SMNVEV (reference sequence). The CDR3 is 13 residues long. The V end lost 0 bases, the J end lost 4 bases, and 6 bases lay between the germline ends. PCR employed 60 Vbeta and 13 Jbeta primers. TCRdb keeps only in-frame clones here, not all; method: immunoSEQ multiplex PCR. The sample records about 150,000 clones, about 75% being singletons. The study's findings and limits: According to an earlier analysis, most TCR beta V segments yielded productive rearrangements about 87% or about 30% of the time. There were several of the most significant clusters that appeared linked to common viral pathogens in a later analysis.

About this clone: What it binds is unknown.

The specimen sequenced was PBMCs. The clonotype was recovered from a woman aged 30 to 39 in good health and CMV-seronegative. The chain links TRBV27 to TRBJ1-2; D unclear. The CDR3 DNA sequence: TGTGCCAGCAGTTTATCGAGGAGCTATGGCTACACCTTC. Its protein product is CASSLSRSYGYTF.